These 18 T cell receptor beta chains came from one sample sequenced in a study of breast tumors, draining lymph nodes, adjacent tissues. TCRdb redid the calling of the multiplex PCR reads with MiXCR, one entry per CDR3 protein. The table lists 120,000 or so distinct CDR3 sequences, roughly 21% of them singletons. Samples came from axillary lymph nodes draining the breast cancer. The sequenced sample was axillary lymph node tissue. The source of these receptors is a female donor with breast cancer. Some clones in this sample may be carry-over from other donors' samples.

This clonotype was observed a few times. The V and J genes are TRBV28 and TRBJ1-5; 8 nucleotides line up with TRBD1. Trimming cost V 5 bases and J 11 bases; bases outside gene matches: 14. This CDR3 contains 15 residues. Germline lookup yields CDR1 MDHEN and CDR2 SYDVKM. The CDR3 region has the DNA TGTGCCAGCAGTCCTTACGCAGACAGGGGTAAAGCCCAGCATTTT. Translating gives CASSPYADRGKAQHF. The full variable domain, in which reference TRBV28 and TRBJ1-5 provide the parts outside the CDR3, is DVKVTQSSRYLVKRTGEKVFLECVQDMDHENMFWYRQDPGLGLRLIYFSYDVKMKEKGDIPEGYSVSREKKERFSLILESASTNQTSMYLCASSPYADRGKAQHFGDGTRLSIL.

Comments on this clonotype: This may stem from a read error, because a much larger clone lies one nucleotide away. The J gene is TRBJ2-1, the V gene TRBV11-3, with a weak D call TRBD1 (6 bases). The CDR3 spans 15 residues. Trimming removed 5 bases at V and 7 bases at J, with 18 bases between. CDR1 SGHNT and CDR2 YENEEA come from the germline V gene. The CDR3 coding sequence is TGTGCCAGCAGCGAGACAGGATATCAGGTGAATGAGCAGTTCTTC. Translated, it gives CASSETGYQVNEQFF.

Comment on this clonotype: A read error may explain this, as a much larger clone is one base away. The V gene is TRBV27, the J gene TRBJ1-6, with 7 bases lining up with TRBD1. The CDR3 loop spans 16 amino acids. The germline V gene encodes CDR1 MNHEY and CDR2 SMNVEV (reference sequence). This CDR3 is CATSFKTGTINLPLHF. CDR3 sequence (DNA): TGTGCCACCTCGTTTAAGACAGGGACAATAAATTTACCCCTCCACTTT.

At least ten counts were recorded for this clonotype. The chain is built from TRBV2 and TRBJ2-3; D not resolved. The V and J ends lost 3 bases and 3 bases respectively, with 13 bases between them. This CDR3 comprises 15 residues. CDR1 is SNHLY and CDR2 is FYNNEI in the germline V gene. The CDR3 protein is CASSDSLITTDTQYF. CDR3 DNA: TGTGCCAGCAGTGACTCGCTCATCACAACAGATACGCAGTATTTT.

This clonotype showed up many times. This chain joins TRBV28 and TRBJ1-6; perhaps TRBD1 as D (5 bases). The CDR3 contains 15 residues. Germline V CDR1 and CDR2: MDHEN, SYDVKM. V was cut by 7 bases and J by 7 bases, with 17 bases left in between. The CDR3 region has the DNA TGTGCCAGCAACGTAAATACAGGCTTGAATTCACCCCTCCACTTT. It translates to CASNVNTGLNSPLHF.

About this clonotype itself: It may be a read error: a sequence one base away is much more abundant. This chain uses TRBV6-5 with TRBJ2-5; weak D call: TRBD2 (5 bases). Trimming took 2 bases from V and 4 from J, leaving 14 bases between them. This CDR3 spans 15 amino acids. Germline V gene data show CDR1 as MNHEY and CDR2 as SVGAGI. The CDR3 DNA reads TGTGCCAGCAGTTACCCGAGAGGAGGTGTAGAGACCCAGTACTTC. It is translated as CASSYPRGGVETQYF.

This clonotype was detected only a few times. The gene calls are TRBV18 and TRBJ2-7, with a possible D match to TRBD2 (5 bases). The CDR3 runs 15 residues. Trimming pared 0 bases from V and 2 bases from J, leaving 11 bases between. CDR1 KGHSH and CDR2 LQKENI come from the germline V gene. CDR3 sequence reads: CASSPPQTTTYEQYF. CDR3 bases: TGTGCCAGCTCACCACCCCAGACTACGACCTACGAGCAGTACTTC.

This clonotype was counted ten times or more. This sequence joins TRBV7-3 and TRBJ2-3; TRBD2 matches at 8 bases. The CDR3 loop spans 15 amino acids. Germline V lookup: CDR1 SGHTA, CDR2 FQGTGA. Germline trimming cut 4 bases from V and 1 base from J; bases unmatched to any gene: 4. CDR3 sequence (DNA): TGTGCCAGCAGCTCAGCGGGAGTCGGCACAGATACGCAGTATTTT. This sequence encodes CASSSAGVGTDTQYF.

Of note for this clonotype: This may be a read error: a much more frequent sequence differs by one nucleotide. The rearrangement joins TRBV5-1 to TRBJ2-5, with D perhaps TRBD2 (5 bases). There are 15 residues in the CDR3. The V gene lost 3 bases and the J gene lost 5 bases, with 17 bases spanning the gap. Germline V CDR1 and CDR2: SGHRS, YFSETQ. The CDR3 sequence is CASSSSRWETETQYF. The CDR3, as DNA: TGCGCCAGCAGCTCCTCGAGGTGGGAGACGGAGACCCAGTACTTC.

Many counts were recorded for this clonotype. The chain has TRBV7-9 and TRBJ2-2, with D maybe TRBD1 (6 bases). Trimming stripped 6 bases from V and 3 bases from J, with 20 bases between. CDR3 length equals 17 residues. Germline V gene data show CDR1 as SEHNR and CDR2 as FQNEAQ (reference sequence). The CDR3: CASRYRSRAGDTGELFF. The CDR3 nucleotides read TGTGCCAGCAGATACAGGTCCAGAGCAGGGGACACCGGGGAGCTGTTTTTT.

Many counts were recorded for this clonotype. The chain carries TRBV10-3 and TRBJ2-5, with D unresolved. In germline, CDR1 is ENHRY, CDR2 SYGVKD. The CDR3 covers 14 residues. V dropped 2 bases and J dropped 1 base, with 8 bases sitting between them. The CDR3 here is CAISEIVSQETQYF. In DNA form, the CDR3 reads TGTGCCATCAGTGAGATAGTCAGCCAAGAGACCCAGTACTTC.

This clonotype was counted many times. In DNA form, the CDR3 reads TGTGCCAGCAGCCATGGGTGGGACATTGGAACCTACGAGCAGTACTTC. As protein: CASSHGWDIGTYEQYF. The chain links TRBV3-1 to TRBJ2-7, with a weak D call TRBD1 (6 bases). The CDR3 loop spans 16 amino acids. The germline CDR1 and CDR2 sequences are LGHDT and YNNKEL (reference sequence). V was pared by 3 bases and J by 2 bases, with 17 bases between.

The chain employs TRBV28 and TRBJ2-5, with TRBD1 as a possible D gene (6 bases). The CDR3 is 12 residues long. The V gene lost 8 bases and the J gene lost 4 bases, with 11 bases spanning the gap. Germline CDR1 reads MDHEN; CDR2 reads SYDVKM. CDR3 nucleotide sequence: TGTGCCAGCGGTTCAGGGGCAGAGACCCAGTACTTC. Protein sequence: CASGSGAETQYF. Full variable domain (rest looked up from reference TRBV28 and TRBJ2-5): DVKVTQSSRYLVKRTGEKVFLECVQDMDHENMFWYRQDPGLGLRLIYFSYDVKMKEKGDIPEGYSVSREKKERFSLILESASTNQTSMYLCASGSGAETQYFGPGTRLLVL.

At least ten counts were recorded for this clonotype. The CDR3 loop reads CASSVEGRLAGQHSYNEQFF. DNA for the CDR3: TGTGCCAGCAGCGTAGAGGGTAGGCTAGCGGGCCAGCACTCCTACAATGAGCAGTTCTTC. This chain joins TRBV9 and TRBJ2-1; TRBD2 agrees at 8 bases. The germline V gene has CDR1 SGDLS and CDR2 YYNGEE. The CDR3 runs to 20 residues. With V trimmed by 0 bases and J by 0 bases, 14 bases remained unmatched.

This clonotype was seen repeatedly, ten times or more. This sequence joins TRBV7-2 and TRBJ1-4, with D maybe TRBD1 (6 bases). Trimming cost V 3 bases and J 2 bases, with 10 bases left between them. The CDR3 length is 15 residues. Germline-derived CDR1 and CDR2 are SGHTA and FQGNSA. The CDR3 loop reads CASSFQTGTNEKLFF. For the CDR3, the DNA is TGTGCCAGCAGCTTCCAGACAGGCACTAATGAAAAACTGTTTTTT.

About this clonotype: With a much larger clone just one base away, this may be a read error. The chain combines TRBV28 with TRBJ2-7; 10 nucleotides line up with TRBD2. CDR3 length: 14 amino acids. Per germline, CDR1 MDHEN and CDR2 SYDVKM. V shed 7 bases, J shed 12 bases, and the junction held 15 bases outside the gene matches. DNA for the CDR3: TGTGCCAGCAACGGGCTAGCGGGAGCGTTGGGGCGGTACTTC. Amino acids: CASNGLAGALGRYF.

This clonotype was seen repeatedly, ten times or more. The chain combines TRBV7-3 with TRBJ2-5; 7 bases map to TRBD1. Germline V gene data show CDR1 as SGHTA and CDR2 as FQGTGA. This CDR3 region has 16 residues. Unmatched junction bases numbered 7, after V lost 0 bases and J lost 3 bases. The CDR3, as DNA: TGTGCCAGCAGCTTAACCGGCAGGGGGTCGGAAGAGACCCAGTACTTC. Its translation: CASSLTGRGSEETQYF.

This clonotype has ten or more counts. The genes are TRBV20-1 and TRBJ1-3; no firm D call. Trimming shortened V by 1 base and J by 2 bases, and 6 bases separated the two germline ends. Germline loops: CDR1 DFQATT, CDR2 SNEGSKA (reference sequence). This CDR3 contains 13 residues. The CDR3 region is CSARGGTGNTIYF. CDR3 nucleotide sequence: TGCAGTGCTAGAGGAGGGACTGGAAACACCATATATTTT.